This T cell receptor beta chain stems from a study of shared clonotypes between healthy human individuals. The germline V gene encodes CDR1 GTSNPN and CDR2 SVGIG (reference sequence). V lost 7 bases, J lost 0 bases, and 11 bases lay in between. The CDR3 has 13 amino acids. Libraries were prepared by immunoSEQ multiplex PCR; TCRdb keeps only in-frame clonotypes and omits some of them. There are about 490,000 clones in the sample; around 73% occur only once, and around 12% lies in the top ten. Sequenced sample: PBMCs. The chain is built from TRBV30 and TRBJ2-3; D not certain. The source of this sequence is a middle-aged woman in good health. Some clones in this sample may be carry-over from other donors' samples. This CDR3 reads CASELVSTDTQYF. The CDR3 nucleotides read TGTGCCTCCGAGCTTGTTAGCACAGATACGCAGTATTTT.